Following are 27 T cell receptor beta chains from one sample sequenced in a study of stem cell transplantation in POMP-related autoinflammatory disease. Libraries were prepared by immunoSEQ multiplex PCR; TCRdb keeps only in-frame clonotypes and omits some of them. The table has tens of thousands of clones, roughly 90% seen once. The material was CD4+ T cells from PBMCs, obtained after stem cell transplantation. The receptors here all came from a human patient with POMP-related autoinflammation and immune dysregulation (PRAID). Some T cells could come from the graft donor.

The J gene is TRBJ2-6, the V gene TRBV5-6; 12 bases line up with TRBD2. Germline V gives CDR1 SGHDT, CDR2 YYEEEE. Trimming removed 1 base from V and 3 bases from J; junction bases left unmatched: 5. The CDR3 is made up of 18 amino acids. The CDR3 DNA follows: TGTGCCAGCAGCTTGATGAGACTAGCGGGGGTTGGGGCCAACGTCCTGACTTTC. Translating gives CASSLMRLAGVGANVLTF.

This chain connects TRBV5-1 to TRBJ2-1; 14 bases line up with TRBD2. Losses at the gene ends were 0 bases for V and 6 bases for J; bases not matched to a gene: 2. This CDR3 region has 16 residues. Germline V gene data show CDR1 as SGHRS and CDR2 as YFSETQ. The CDR3, as DNA: TGCGCCAGCAGCTTGGGCGGGACTAGCGGGAGCAATGAGCAGTTCTTC. Translating gives CASSLGGTSGSNEQFF.

This chain links TRBV12-5 with TRBJ1-1, with D possibly matching TRBD1 (6 bases). Germline-derived CDR1 and CDR2 are LGHNT and FRNRAP. Trimming cost V 0 bases and J 5 bases, with 13 bases left between them. CDR3 size: 15 residues. The CDR3 reads CASGLVLGARTEAFF. The CDR3 DNA sequence: TGTGCTAGTGGTTTGGTACTGGGGGCGCGGACTGAAGCTTTCTTT.

J is TRBJ2-1 and V is TRBV7-2; TRBD2 agrees at 7 bases. V dropped 3 bases and J dropped 9; count of bases not matched to a gene: 11. The CDR3 contains 15 residues. Germline CDR1 reads SGHTA; CDR2 reads FQGNSA. CDR3 amino acids: CASSFKAGVLIEQFF. The CDR3 bases are TGTGCCAGCAGCTTTAAGGCGGGAGTCCTGATTGAGCAGTTCTTC.

The chain employs TRBV28 and TRBJ2-3; D is unclear. The ends were cut back, 6 bases at V and 0 bases at J, with 13 bases in the middle. Germline values: CDR1 MDHEN, CDR2 SYDVKM. This CDR3 region has 15 residues. Here the CDR3 reads CASRPVPSSTDTQYF. The CDR3 nucleotides read TGTGCCAGCAGGCCAGTACCCTCTAGCACAGATACGCAGTATTTT.

This clone has just one count. The chain joins TRBV5-1 to TRBJ1-2; TRBD1 is a possible D gene (6 bases). The CDR3 is made up of 14 amino acids. From germline, CDR1 is SGHRS and CDR2 YFSETQ. Between the trimmed V and J ends, which lost 0 bases and 6 bases, there was a span of 12 bases. The CDR3 is CASSLGSQGNGYTF. The CDR3 coding sequence is TGCGCCAGCAGCTTGGGCTCACAGGGAAATGGCTACACCTTC.

V is TRBV9 and J is TRBJ2-7; a weak D match, TRBD1 (6 bases). V gave up 4 bases and J gave up 2 bases, with 19 bases separating them. The V gene's germline CDR1 is SGDLS and CDR2 YYNGEE. The CDR3 consists of 16 residues. The CDR3 region is CASSPPGRPGAYEQYF. CDR3 nucleotides: TGTGCCAGCAGCCCACCCGGTCGGCCAGGGGCCTACGAGCAGTACTTC.

CDR3 nucleotides: TGCGCCAGCAGCCAAGATAACAGGGAGGACTATGGCTACACCTTC. It translates to CASSQDNREDYGYTF. The V gene is TRBV4-1, the J gene TRBJ1-2; TRBD1 is a possible D gene (6 bases). The CDR3 has 15 amino acids. CDR1 and CDR2 from the germline V gene are MGHRA and YSYEKL. Trimming pared 0 bases from V and 3 bases from J, leaving 11 bases between.

The chain joins TRBV29-1 to TRBJ1-2, with D unclear. Germline CDR1 and CDR2: SQVTM and ANQGSEA. The CDR3 covers 10 residues. Trimming removed 6 bases at V and 4 bases at J, with 6 bases between. The CDR3 DNA is TGCAGCGTACAGCTCTATGGCTACACCTTC. Translating it yields CSVQLYGYTF.

The chain joins TRBV6-2 or TRBV6-3 to TRBJ2-7; D is perhaps TRBD1 (5 bases). The CDR3 sequence is 16 residues long. V was pared by 4 bases and J by 0 bases, with 16 bases between. Germline CDR1 is MNHEY and CDR2 is SVGEGT. The CDR3 loop reads CASSSLGQPASYEQYV. For the CDR3, the DNA is TGTGCCAGCAGTTCCCTCGGACAACCCGCCTCCTACGAGCAGTACGTC.

The genes are TRBV6-5 and TRBJ1-3; D possibly corresponds to TRBD1 (5 bases). CDR3 size: 16 residues. Germline values: CDR1 MNHEY, CDR2 SVGAGI. V was clipped by 0 bases and J by 4 bases, with 13 bases between them. Here the CDR3 reads CASSYSIAGSGNTIYF. The CDR3 DNA follows: TGTGCCAGCAGTTACTCGATAGCAGGGTCGGGAAACACCATATATTTT.

The chain links TRBV29-1 to TRBJ1-2; 12 bases match TRBD1. Germline V gives CDR1 SQVTM, CDR2 ANQGSEA. The CDR3 contains 12 residues. V was clipped by 6 bases and J by 8 bases; unmatched bases: 4. The CDR3 coding sequence is TGCAGCGTAGGGACAGGGGGCAACGGCTACACCTTC. Its translation: CSVGTGGNGYTF.

The chain employs TRBV9 and TRBJ1-1; 7 bases map to TRBD1. CDR1 is SGDLS and CDR2 is YYNGEE in the germline V gene. Germline trimming cut 4 bases from V and 4 bases from J; bases unmatched to any gene: 7. This CDR3 has 14 residues. CDR3 bases: TGTGCCAGCAGCCCTGAGGGACAGAGCACTGAAGCTTTCTTT. Protein: CASSPEGQSTEAFF.

J is TRBJ1-2 and V is TRBV6-5; D gene unclear. Germline CDR1 and CDR2: MNHEY and SVGAGI. The germline V and J ends were trimmed by 6 bases and 2 bases, with 7 bases remaining between them. CDR3 length: 12 amino acids. CDR3 loop: CASSSLNYGYTF. DNA of the CDR3: TGTGCCAGCAGCTCCCTAAACTATGGCTACACCTTC.

The rearrangement joins TRBV11-2 to TRBJ1-4; D is uncertain. CDR1 and CDR2 from the germline V gene are SGHAT and FQNNGV. With 6 bases removed from V and 8 bases from J, the gap between germline ends came to 19 bases. This CDR3 has 15 residues. The CDR3 DNA reads as TGTGCCAGCAGACTTGCGGGATCGGGAGGGGAAAAACTGTTTTTT. It is translated as CASRLAGSGGEKLFF. Based on the CDR3 plus reference TRBV11-2 and TRBJ1-4, the full variable domain is EAGVAQSPRYKIIEKRQSVAFWCNPISGHATLYWYQQILGQGPKLLIQFQNNGVVDDSQLPKDRFSAERLKGVDSTLKIQPAKLEDSAVYLCASRLAGSGGEKLFFGSGTQLSVL.

V usage is TRBV6-1 and J usage is TRBJ1-5, with 8 bases identical to TRBD1. This CDR3 contains 14 residues. Trimming at V came to 1 base and at J to 10 bases, leaving 6 bases not matched to a gene. Germline CDR1 is MNHNS and CDR2 is SASEGT. In DNA, the CDR3 is TGTGCCAGCAGTGAAGGGACAGGGTCGCGACCCCAGCATTTT. Amino acid sequence: CASSEGTGSRPQHF.

This chain links TRBV7-7 with TRBJ1-3; 7 bases agree with TRBD1. The CDR3 has 13 amino acids. Germline lookup yields CDR1 SSHAT and CDR2 FNYEAQ (reference sequence). With 5 bases clipped from V and 8 bases from J, the junction kept 6 bases outside the gene matches. The CDR3 sequence: CASSQTGFDTIYF. CDR3 DNA: TGTGCCAGCAGCCAGACAGGGTTTGACACCATATATTTT.

The J gene is TRBJ2-3, the V gene TRBV9, with 10 positions matching TRBD2. The CDR3 runs 17 residues. CDR1 is SGDLS, CDR2 YYNGEE, per germline. V gave up 0 bases and J gave up 3 bases; unmatched junction bases: 7. CDR3 protein: CASSVDLAGAGTDTQYF. The CDR3, as DNA: TGTGCCAGCAGCGTAGACCTAGCGGGAGCCGGGACAGATACGCAGTATTTT.

The V and J genes are TRBV19 and TRBJ1-2, with TRBD1 matching 7 bases. The V gene's germline CDR1 is LNHDA and CDR2 SQIVND (reference sequence). With V trimmed by 6 bases and J by 2 bases, 6 bases remained unmatched. The CDR3 runs to 14 residues. The CDR3 loop is CASSATGPNYGYTF. Here the CDR3 DNA reads TGTGCCAGTAGCGCGACAGGGCCAAACTATGGCTACACCTTC.

This chain uses TRBV5-5 with TRBJ2-7; the D gene is possibly TRBD1 (6 bases). Germline V gene data show CDR1 as SGHKS and CDR2 as YYEKEE (reference sequence). The V end was cut by 2 bases, the J end by 2 bases, with 23 bases between. This CDR3 is built from 18 residues. In DNA, the CDR3 is TGTGCCAGCAGCTTAAACCCACGCGCGCCGGACAGAACCTACGAGCAGTACTTC. It specifies CASSLNPRAPDRTYEQYF.

The CDR3 region is CASRMDGANTGELFF. Written as DNA, the CDR3 is TGTGCCAGCAGGATGGACGGTGCGAACACCGGGGAGCTGTTTTTT. The chain employs TRBV25-1 and TRBJ2-2; unclear D gene. V lost 6 bases to trimming and J lost 0 bases, with 11 bases between them. CDR1 MGHDK and CDR2 SYGVNS come from the germline V gene. The CDR3 spans 15 residues.

The chain is built from TRBV13 and TRBJ1-6, with D unclear. This CDR3 has 14 residues. CDR1 and CDR2 from the germline V gene are PRHDT and FYEKMQ (reference sequence). The V end lost 1 base, the J end lost 10 bases, and 11 bases lay between the germline ends. The CDR3 bases are TGTGCCAGCAGCTTAGAAGGGATCCGATCACCCCTCCACTTT. This codes for CASSLEGIRSPLHF.

The V gene is TRBV15, the J gene TRBJ2-3; D not certain. This CDR3 region has 12 residues. V lost 1 base and J lost 3, with 2 bases in between. The germline V gene encodes CDR1 LNHNV and CDR2 YYDKDF (reference sequence). The CDR3 reads CATSRATDTQYF. As DNA, the CDR3 is TGTGCCACCAGCAGAGCTACAGATACGCAGTATTTT.

This clone was counted between two and nine times. V usage is TRBV10-1 and J usage is TRBJ1-1, with D possibly being TRBD1 (5 bases). CDR1 and CDR2 from the germline V gene are WNHNN and SYGVQD (reference sequence). The CDR3 contains 13 residues. The ends were cut back, 5 bases at V and 2 bases at J, with 9 bases in the middle. CDR3 in DNA: TGCGCCAGCAGTATGACAGTAAACACTGAAGCTTTCTTT. Protein sequence: CASSMTVNTEAFF.

The chain employs TRBV5-1 and TRBJ1-1; no clear D. Germline V gives CDR1 SGHRS, CDR2 YFSETQ. The length of the CDR3 is 15 residues. Trimming cost V 1 base and J 4 bases, with 14 bases left between them. The CDR3 nucleotides are TGCGCCAGCAGCTTGACCGGGAGGGTTGGCACTGAAGCTTTCTTT. Amino acids: CASSLTGRVGTEAFF.

This clone was counted once. The chain joins TRBV6-4 to TRBJ1-2; D gene unclear. CDR1 is MRHNA, CDR2 SNTAGT, per germline. V gave up 3 bases and J gave up 7 bases, with 18 bases separating them. This CDR3 spans 15 amino acids. CDR3 nucleotides: TGTGCCAGCAGTGAGGTGGGAGGGATCGGCTTTGGCTACACCTTC. Protein sequence: CASSEVGGIGFGYTF.

This chain joins TRBV19 and TRBJ2-7; TRBD1 matches at 11 bases. The CDR3 is 14 residues long. CDR1 is LNHDA and CDR2 is SQIVND in the germline V gene (reference sequence). V lost 5 bases to trimming and J lost 3 bases; unmatched junction nucleotides: 3. Here the CDR3 reads CASSRDRGGYEQYF. The CDR3 DNA is TGTGCCAGTAGTCGGGACAGGGGGGGCTACGAGCAGTACTTC.